Detailed here is one T cell receptor (beta chain). No antigen is known for it. Method: immunoSEQ multiplex PCR; TCRdb's copy keeps in-frame clones and lacks some. Of more than 150,000 clones detected, 90% appear once; the ten largest clones hold around 6.4%. This record belongs to a study of T cell responses to AZD1222 COVID-19 vaccine. The study, taken as a whole, reports: The span of vaccine-associated CD4 TCRs extended across spike, with dominance at 160-218 and 743-854.

Losses at the gene ends were 1 base for V and 5 bases for J; bases not matched to a gene: 6. CDR1 is LGHNA and CDR2 is YNFKEQ in the germline V gene. The CDR3 sequence is 17 residues long. The receptor was derived from an adult in good health. The source material was peripheral blood, sampled on day 0 of AZD1222 vaccination. The J gene is TRBJ2-2, the V gene TRBV4-2, with TRBD2 matching over 11 bases. DNA of the CDR3: TGTGCCAGCAGCCAAGGGAGACTAGCGGGGTCGACCGGGGAGCTGTTTTTT. Protein product: CASSQGRLAGSTGELFF.